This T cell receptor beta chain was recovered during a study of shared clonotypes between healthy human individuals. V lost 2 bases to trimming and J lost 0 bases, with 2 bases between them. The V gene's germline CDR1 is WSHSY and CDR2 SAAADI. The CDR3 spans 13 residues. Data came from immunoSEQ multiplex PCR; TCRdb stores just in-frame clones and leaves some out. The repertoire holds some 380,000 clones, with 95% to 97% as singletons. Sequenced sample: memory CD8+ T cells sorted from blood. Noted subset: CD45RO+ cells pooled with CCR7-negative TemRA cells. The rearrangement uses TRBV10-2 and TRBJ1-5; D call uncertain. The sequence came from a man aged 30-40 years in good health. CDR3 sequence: CASSEGSNQPQHF. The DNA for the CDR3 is TGCGCCAGCAGTGAGGGTAGCAATCAGCCCCAGCATTTT.